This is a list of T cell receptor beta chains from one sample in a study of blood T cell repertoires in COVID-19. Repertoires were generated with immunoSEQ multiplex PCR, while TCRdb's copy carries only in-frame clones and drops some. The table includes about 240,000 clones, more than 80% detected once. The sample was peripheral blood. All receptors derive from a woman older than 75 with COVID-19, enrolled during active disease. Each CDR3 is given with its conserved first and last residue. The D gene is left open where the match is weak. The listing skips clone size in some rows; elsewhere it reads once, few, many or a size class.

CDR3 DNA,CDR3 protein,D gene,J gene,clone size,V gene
TGCGCCAGCAGCTTACAGGGGCTTCGGAACACTGAAGCTTTCTTT,CASSLQGLRNTEAFF,TRBD1,TRBJ1-1,few,TRBV5-1
TGTGCCAGCCAGGGACAGGGGGCGACCGGCTACACCTTC,CASQGQGATGYTF,TRBD1,TRBJ1-2,.,TRBV12-3/TRBV12-4
TGTGCCAGCAGCGTTAGCGGGCAGAGGAATGAGCAGTTCTTC,CASSVSGQRNEQFF,TRBD2,TRBJ2-1,.,TRBV7-2
TGTGCCAGCAGCCTATTGCAGGGGGCAAACTCACCCCTCCACTTT,CASSLLQGANSPLHF,TRBD1,TRBJ1-6,.,TRBV5-4
TGTGCCAGCAGCAAAGATCCGGGACAGGGCTACGAGCAGTACTTC,CASSKDPGQGYEQYF,TRBD1,TRBJ2-7,few,TRBV7-6
TGTGCCAGCAGCTTGGGCAGGCTGAACACCGGGGAGCTGTTTTTT,CASSLGRLNTGELFF,.,TRBJ2-2,once,TRBV5-4
TGCGCCAGCAGCTTGGTTCCAGGGAAGGGTCAGCCCCAGCATTTT,CASSLVPGKGQPQHF,.,TRBJ1-5,.,TRBV5-1
TGCAGCGTGGGAGGGGGTATGGGACGAGGTGAAGCTTTCTTT,CSVGGGMGRGEAFF,.,TRBJ1-1,.,TRBV29-1
TGTGCCAGTAGTGCACACAGGGCCGCCGAATCGAACACTGAAGCTTTCTTT,CASSAHRAAESNTEAFF,.,TRBJ1-1,once,TRBV19
TGTGCCTGGAGCCGGGACAGGGGGCTAGATGGCTACACCTTC,CAWSRDRGLDGYTF,TRBD1,TRBJ1-2,.,TRBV30
TGTGCCAGCAGTGCACGACAGAGCTCCTATAATTCACCCCTCCACTTT,CASSARQSSYNSPLHF,.,TRBJ1-6,.,TRBV27
TGTGCCAGCGACAGGACAGGGGGGGGAGGGACCTCCTACGAGCAGTACTTC,CASDRTGGGGTSYEQYF,TRBD1,TRBJ2-7,.,TRBV2
TGTGCCAGCAGCTTGAGTTTAGCCCTCAATGAGCAGTTCTTC,CASSLSLALNEQFF,.,TRBJ2-1,.,TRBV7-3
TGTGCCAGCAGTTACTCCCTAGCGGGGGGGCTATACAATGAGCAGTTCTTC,CASSYSLAGGLYNEQFF,TRBD2,TRBJ2-1,.,TRBV6-2/TRBV6-3
TGTGCCAGCTCACCGCGGGCTAGCGGGGGAGCGTTCCAAGAGACCCAGTACTTC,CASSPRASGGAFQETQYF,TRBD2,TRBJ2-5,.,TRBV18
TGTGCCAGCAGTCCAGGGACAGCTACTAACTATGGCTACACCTTC,CASSPGTATNYGYTF,TRBD1,TRBJ1-2,.,TRBV6-5
TGTGCCAGTAGTATGGGCGGGGGGGCGAGACCCCAGCATTTT,CASSMGGGARPQHF,.,TRBJ1-5,.,TRBV19
TGTGCCAGCACACGAGCCTCAGGATTATCCTTCACCTTC,CASTRASGLSFTF,.,TRBJ1-2,.,TRBV5-6
TGTGCCAGTAGCTCGTCAGTCTCTGGAAACACCATATATTTT,CASSSSVSGNTIYF,.,TRBJ1-3,.,TRBV19
TGTGCCAGCAGGCAGACAGTCTACGAGCAGTACTTC,CASRQTVYEQYF,.,TRBJ2-7,.,TRBV2
TGTGCCAGCAGCTACCAAGGGGGGGTTGGGGACACCGGGGAGCTGTTTTTT,CASSYQGGVGDTGELFF,.,TRBJ2-2,.,TRBV9
TGTGCCAGCAGTTCCCTCCTCCCTAGCGGGAGGGCCAGCACAGATACGCAGTATTTT,CASSSLLPSGRASTDTQYF,TRBD2,TRBJ2-3,.,TRBV27
TGTGCCAGCAGCCGCCGTCAGGGGCCCCCCCCTCTTAATGGCTACACCTTC,CASSRRQGPPPLNGYTF,.,TRBJ1-2,.,TRBV11-2
TGTGCCAGTAGTGAGGGAAGGACAGGGAGAAGCTATGGCTACACCTTC,CASSEGRTGRSYGYTF,TRBD1,TRBJ1-2,.,TRBV19
TGTGCCACCTCCGGGACTAGTATAGAGACCCAGTACTTC,CATSGTSIETQYF,TRBD2,TRBJ2-5,.,TRBV19
TGCGCCAGCAGCTTGGCTCGCGGGAGCTCCGAGCAGTACTTC,CASSLARGSSEQYF,TRBD2,TRBJ2-7,few,TRBV5-1
TGCAGCGTTCGGGAGGGGGGCACAGATACGCAGTATTTT,CSVREGGTDTQYF,TRBD2,TRBJ2-3,.,TRBV29-1
TGCAGCGTTCGGACAAATCCCTACCAAGAGACCCAGTACTTC,CSVRTNPYQETQYF,.,TRBJ2-5,.,TRBV29-1
TGTGCCAGCAGTCTATCCCCTCAGGGGGCGCAAACCGGGGAGCTGTTTTTT,CASSLSPQGAQTGELFF,TRBD1,TRBJ2-2,.,TRBV27
TGTGCCAGCAGCAAAGTTCTGCGATCCGGGGACATGCAGTTCTTC,CASSKVLRSGDMQFF,.,TRBJ2-1,.,TRBV21-1
TGCAGCGTTAGCACAGGGGTATCTGGAAACACCATATATTTT,CSVSTGVSGNTIYF,TRBD1,TRBJ1-3,.,TRBV29-1
TGTGCCAGCAGCAACAGGGTTAATCAGCCCCAGCATTTT,CASSNRVNQPQHF,.,TRBJ1-5,.,TRBV6-5
TGCGCCAGCAGCTTGGAGGGACAGGGGGTCTACACTGAAGCTTTCTTT,CASSLEGQGVYTEAFF,TRBD1,TRBJ1-1,.,TRBV5-1
TGTGCCAGCAGCCCTGGACTAGCGGGAGCTCACGAGCAGTACTTC,CASSPGLAGAHEQYF,TRBD2,TRBJ2-7,.,TRBV11-3
TGTGCCAGCAGTTTCGAGCCGGGGTCCCACACTGAAGCTTTCTTT,CASSFEPGSHTEAFF,.,TRBJ1-1,.,TRBV6-5
TGTGCCAGCAAGACCGGGACAGGGGCTGGCTACACCTTC,CASKTGTGAGYTF,TRBD1,TRBJ1-2,.,TRBV6-6
TGTGCCAGCAGCTTGCGGAGGTACGAGCAGTACTTC,CASSLRRYEQYF,.,TRBJ2-7,.,TRBV5-8
TGTGCCAGCAGCCAGGACATCCATGGCTACACCTTC,CASSQDIHGYTF,.,TRBJ1-2,.,TRBV14
TGTGCCAGCAGTTCGCCCGGGAGGGTGAATGAGCAGTTCTTC,CASSSPGRVNEQFF,TRBD2,TRBJ2-1,.,TRBV6-2/TRBV6-3
TGTGCCAGCAGCCAAGGACCGGGACAGATAAATGAAAAACTGTTTTTT,CASSQGPGQINEKLFF,TRBD1,TRBJ1-4,many,TRBV3-1/TRBV3-2
TGTGCCTGGAGGGAACAGGGTGGCCCCTTCCCCCTCCACTTT,CAWREQGGPFPLHF,.,TRBJ1-6,few,TRBV30
TGTGCCAGCAGCTGGACTAGAAGATCCAATGAGCAGTTCTTC,CASSWTRRSNEQFF,TRBD2,TRBJ2-1,.,TRBV5-4
TGTGCCAGCAGCTTAGGCAGGGGGTCTGGGGCCAACGTCCTGACTTTC,CASSLGRGSGANVLTF,TRBD1,TRBJ2-6,.,TRBV11-3
TGTGCCAGCAAGAAGGGACATACCATATATTTT,CASKKGHTIYF,.,TRBJ1-3,.,TRBV6-5
TGTGCCAGCATTCCTTTTCCATCCCGCGGGGAACAAGCCACAGATACGCAGTATTTT,CASIPFPSRGEQATDTQYF,.,TRBJ2-3,.,TRBV7-2
TGTGCCAGCAGTGGATACAGGGAGATCAAGGCCTACGAGCAGTACTTC,CASSGYREIKAYEQYF,.,TRBJ2-7,.,TRBV6-1
TGTGCCAGCAGCCGACCGACAGGGGGTGAAGATACGCAGTATTTT,CASSRPTGGEDTQYF,TRBD1,TRBJ2-3,.,TRBV5-6
TGCAGCCTTTACAGGGCGGATACGCAGTATTTT,CSLYRADTQYF,.,TRBJ2-3,few,TRBV29-1
TGTGCCAGCAGCTTTTATGGGACAGGGAACACTGAAGCTTTCTTT,CASSFYGTGNTEAFF,TRBD1,TRBJ1-1,.,TRBV11-2
TGTGCCACCAGCAGAGAACGACAGGCGAACCAAGAGACCCAGTACTTC,CATSRERQANQETQYF,.,TRBJ2-5,.,TRBV15
TGTGCCAGCAGCGAAGGACTAGCGGTCTCCTACAATGAGCAGTTCTTC,CASSEGLAVSYNEQFF,TRBD2,TRBJ2-1,.,TRBV7-2